This paragraph covers one T cell receptor (beta chain) sequence. Its antigen is currently not known. No clone much larger than this one lies a single base away; base qualities are absent. Within the sample, other DNA sequences also encode this same CDR3. The data belong to a study of shared clonotypes between healthy human individuals (TCRdb year 2020). About the investigation overall: The cohort included three men and a couple of women between 18 and 49 years of age. For each donor, CD4 naive and CD4 memory were each run on three plates, CD8 naive on two plates, and CD8 memory on one plate. To estimate repertoire size and how much clonotypes are shared between individuals, the study performed deep sequencing of blood TCR repertoires from five healthy adults. To increase sequencing depth and limit assay-specific biases, TCR repertoire library preparation and sequencing were carried out by different laboratories using diverse techniques. Between about 0.85 and 10 billion PBMCs per donor were obtained by leukapheresis.

The donors were healthy, HIV-negative adults with no recently reported acute infections or vaccinations. Only Caucasian adults living in Nashville, Tennessee, USA were represented among the donors. CD8 memory samples consisted of magnetically selected CD45RO+ cells combined with CCR7-negative CD45RA+ effector memory (TemRA) cells. Blood was obtained by leukapheresis, after which PBMCs were separated by Ficoll-Histopaque density gradient centrifugation and cryopreserved in liquid nitrogen vapor phase. Purity and quantity of every magnetically sorted T cell population were checked by analytical flow cytometry. Each sorted fraction had its genomic DNA isolated and then quantified by UV absorbance on a Nanodrop 2000c. What the work shows at the level of the full study, not this receptor alone: When a handful of donors were compared, the shared fraction of clonotypes was around 5.1% for naive CD4, 3.5% to 4% for naive CD8, 2.3% for memory CD4, and 0.35% to 0.4% for memory CD8. Because the study included a small number of donors, the genetic and exposure-history diversity represented was limited. Based on pairwise subsampling, the degree of clonotype sharing among donors was expected to be affected by sequencing depth. Higher generation probabilities were observed for clonotypes shared by all four sorted-subset donors than for non-shared clonotypes. Naive subsets generally had larger estimated clonotype richness than memory subsets. Sampling was limited to blood, and TCR repertoires in tissue likely differ from TCR repertoires in blood. Rarefaction of sorted-subset datasets indicated incomplete sequencing despite the large sequencing depth.

At the junction V is shortened by 4 bases and J by 2 bases; bases outside the gene matches: 7. Sequences SGDLS (CDR1) and YYNGEE (CDR2) are obtained from the germline V gene. The CDR3 spans 15 residues, from the cysteine through the phenylalanine. This entry keeps only the CDR3 DNA: 45 bases, framed from base 1. Using the deep immunoSEQ assay, TCR CDR3 regions were amplified from genomic DNA by multiplex PCR. Genomic DNA extracted from each cell subset was distributed evenly over all wells of several immunoSEQ 96-well plates, and each plate served as one replicate. For sorted subsets, roughly 200 ng genomic DNA, equal to tens of thousands of T cell genomes, was loaded into each replicate PCR. The purified libraries were quantified using a Qubit 3.0 fluorometer, sized with a Bioanalyzer 2100, and then quantified again using the KAPA Library Quantification kit. Every immunoSEQ 96-well plate was sequenced on a dedicated single-read 150-cycle Illumina NextSeq 550 flow cell. The paper's processing steps were these. The immunoSEQ output contained only junctional sequences without quality scores, so filtering could not match that applied to full-length reads. Sequences were annotated with PyIR, a Python wrapper for IgBLAST v1.9, using IMGT germline references to assign V/J genes and CDR3. Any read was removed if the V/J assignment was weak (E-value above 1e-6), the CDR3 was missing, or the read contained stop codons, out-of-frame junctions, or ambiguous translated residues. V3J clonotypes were defined by identical inferred V gene, J gene, and CDR3 amino acid sequence. Percentage overlap between repertoires was computed as shared unique clonotypes divided by the size of the smaller repertoire. Richness of each repertoire was evaluated using RTK rarefaction, the Chao1 estimator, and Recon v2.1 estimates of unobserved clonotypes. Generation probabilities were computed with OLGA for all TCRbeta clonotypes obtained by the gDNA method from four donors. TCRdb mirrors the immuneACCESS table, restricted to in-frame sequences. Some clones are absent from its copies; in checked studies, under half trace to an unresolved V gene, and the reason for the others is unknown. Clone size and V and J calls were adopted from that table, with D and trimming inferred from the DNA. Across this sample there are 90,000 to 130,000 clones, with about 71% seen only once. The ten biggest clones cover over 20% of the sample.

This sequence originates from a woman younger than 45 in good health. The chain was built from TRBV9 and TRBJ1-1, with TRBD1 matching 8 junction bases. Sequencing input: memory CD8+ T cells sorted from blood. The label giving this sample's cell subset or site can be read as: CD45RO+ cells pooled with CCR7-negative TemRA cells. The CDR3 region reads CASSPGTGPNTEAFF. The bases read TGTGCCAGCAGCCCCGGGACAGGTCCCAACACTGAAGCTTTCTTT.